These 15 T cell receptor beta chains share one sample of origin, sequenced in a study of CD8 T cells in Susac syndrome. Reverse transcription of roughly 0.5 to 1 ug RNA was carried out with random hexamers. MiXCR was run by TCRdb on the immunoSEQ multiplex PCR reads, yielding one entry per CDR3 protein. This repertoire shows some 97,000 distinct CDR3 sequences, around 96% found once; its top ten account for 0.3%. The specimen was CD8+ T cells from PBMCs. These receptors were taken from a human donor with Susac syndrome.

The V and J genes are TRBV29-1 and TRBJ1-1; D gene uncertain. CDR1 and CDR2 from the germline V gene are SQVTM and ANQGSEA. V shed 4 bases and J shed 4 bases, with 13 bases lying between them. The CDR3 is 13 amino acids. CDR3 region: CSVGARPVTEAFF. The CDR3 region has the DNA TGCAGCGTTGGGGCGAGACCCGTCACTGAAGCTTTCTTT.

This chain links TRBV3-1 with TRBJ2-7, with a possible D match to TRBD1 (6 bases). This CDR3 has 14 residues. CDR1 is LGHDT and CDR2 is YNNKEL in the germline V gene (reference sequence). Trimming left V 0 bases short and J 2 bases short, with 8 bases between. The CDR3 spells CASSQDRTAYEQYF. The CDR3 nucleotides are TGTGCCAGCAGCCAAGATAGGACAGCCTACGAGCAGTACTTC.

V usage is TRBV29-1 and J usage is TRBJ1-2; unclear D gene. The CDR3 has 12 residues. Trimming took 3 bases from V and 2 from J, leaving 7 bases between them. Germline assignment: CDR1 SQVTM and CDR2 ANQGSEA. The CDR3 DNA reads as TGCAGCGTTGAGGTGGGCAACTATGGCTACACCTTC. Translating gives CSVEVGNYGYTF.

The CDR3 here is CGTGGGLGDTQYF. The CDR3 DNA follows: TGCGGCACGGGCGGGGGGCTCGGAGATACGCAGTATTTT. The chain links TRBV23-1 to TRBJ2-3; 8 positions match TRBD2. TRBV23-1 is sorted into the ORF group, with uncertain function. The CDR3 length is 13 residues.

The chain combines TRBV5-4 with TRBJ1-2; D not certain. This CDR3 has 14 amino acids. Germline V gene data show CDR1 as SGHNT and CDR2 as YYREEE (reference sequence). V lost 4 bases and J 0 bases, leaving 10 bases between the germline ends. CDR3 DNA: TGTGCCAGCAGCGCGGACGGAGCTAACTATGGCTACACCTTC. This sequence encodes CASSADGANYGYTF.

V and J are TRBV27 and TRBJ2-2; 7 bases agree with TRBD2. Germline CDR1 and CDR2: MNHEY and SMNVEV (reference sequence). The CDR3 covers 16 residues. Unmatched junction bases numbered 6, after V lost 0 bases and J lost 5 bases. This CDR3 reads CASSLSPGGLTGELFF. The CDR3 DNA is TGTGCCAGCAGTTTATCGCCGGGGGGATTAACCGGGGAGCTGTTTTTT.

This rearrangement joins TRBV20-1 to TRBJ2-3; the match to TRBD2 covers 8 bases. Unmatched junction bases numbered 11, after V lost 5 bases and J lost 4 bases. Germline CDR1 is DFQATT and CDR2 is SNEGSKA (reference sequence). The CDR3 is 15 amino acids. The CDR3 sequence: CSAQISGKGSDTQYF. In nucleotides, the CDR3 is TGCAGTGCTCAAATTAGCGGGAAAGGGTCAGATACGCAGTATTTT.

This clonotype has only a few counts. The chain uses TRBV14 and TRBJ1-2; no definite D call. Looked up from germline, CDR1 is SGHDN and CDR2 is FVKESK. The ends were cut back, 11 bases at V and 4 bases at J, with 14 bases in the middle. The CDR3 spans 12 residues. The CDR3 loop reads CASSPGVYGYTF. As DNA, the CDR3 is TGTGCCTCATCTCCGGGTGTCTATGGCTACACCTTC. Together with reference TRBV14 and TRBJ1-2, the CDR3 gives the full variable domain: EAGVTQFPSHSVIEKGQTVTLRCDPISGHDNLYWYRRVMGKEIKFLLHFVKESKQDESGMPNNRFLAERTGGTYSTLKVQPAELEDSGVYFCASSPGVYGYTFGSGTRLTVV.

The V call is TRBV13, the J call TRBJ2-3; a possible D gene is TRBD2 (6 bases). The CDR3 spans 14 residues. Deletions cut 3 bases from V and 5 bases from J, with 12 bases between. CDR1 is PRHDT and CDR2 is FYEKMQ in the germline V gene (reference sequence). CDR3 nucleotide sequence: TGTGCCAGCAGCTTTTGGCGGGATGGAGATACGCAGTATTTT. Translation gives CASSFWRDGDTQYF.

This clonotype was picked up one time. The chain recombines TRBV5-1 with TRBJ2-7; D possibly uses TRBD1 or TRBD2 (6 bases each). The germline V and J ends were trimmed by 4 bases and 0 bases, with 17 bases remaining between them. Germline CDR1 reads SGHRS; CDR2 reads YFSETQ. The CDR3 contains 16 residues. CDR3 in DNA: TGCGCCAGCAGCCCTGGCCGGAGGGACACCTCCTACGAGCAGTACTTC. This codes for CASSPGRRDTSYEQYF. The full variable domain, in which reference TRBV5-1 and TRBJ2-7 provide the parts outside the CDR3, is KAGVTQTPRYLIKTRGQQVTLSCSPISGHRSVSWYQQTPGQGLQFLFEYFSETQRNKGNFPGRFSGRQFSNSRSEMNVSTLELGDSALYLCASSPGRRDTSYEQYFGPGTRLTVT.

This clonotype was counted only a few times. The chain carries TRBV28 and TRBJ1-2, with D possibly matching TRBD1 (6 bases). The CDR3 runs to 14 residues. In germline, CDR1 is MDHEN, CDR2 SYDVKM. V shed 3 bases and J shed 2 bases, with 10 bases lying between them. CDR3 region: CASSLDSSNYGYTF. CDR3 bases: TGTGCCAGCAGTTTGGACAGCTCCAACTATGGCTACACCTTC.

The V call is TRBV29-1, the J call TRBJ2-1, with D possibly called TRBD1 or TRBD2 (5 bases each). CDR1 and CDR2 from the germline V gene are SQVTM and ANQGSEA. Trimming took 4 bases from V and 0 from J, leaving 10 bases between them. This CDR3 is built from 14 residues. This CDR3 reads CSVGAGSSYNEQFF. The CDR3 DNA follows: TGCAGCGTTGGGGCAGGGAGCTCCTACAATGAGCAGTTCTTC.

This clonotype showed up just once. V and J are TRBV29-1 and TRBJ2-4; 11 nucleotides agree with TRBD2. The V gene end was trimmed by 2 bases and the J gene end by 4 bases; junction bases not matched to a gene: 4. The germline CDR1 and CDR2 sequences are SQVTM and ANQGSEA. This CDR3 has 15 residues. The CDR3, as DNA: TGCAGCGTTGAAAAACTAGCGGGGGAGAAAAACATTCAGTACTTC. This encodes CSVEKLAGEKNIQYF.

CDR3 nucleotides: TGTGCCAGCAGTTCCCAATTACAGACCTCCTACGAGCAGTACTTC. Its translation is CASSSQLQTSYEQYF. V usage is TRBV27 and J usage is TRBJ2-7; D gene unclear. Trimming cost V 4 bases and J 0 bases, with 13 bases left between them. Germline CDR1 MNHEY, CDR2 SMNVEV (reference sequence). The CDR3 consists of 15 residues.

This chain links TRBV11-2 with TRBJ2-4; TRBD1 is a possible D gene (6 bases). Germline V gives CDR1 SGHAT, CDR2 FQNNGV. The CDR3 totals 15 residues. Trimming removed 5 bases at V and 2 bases at J, with 13 bases between. The CDR3 nucleotides are TGTGCCAGCAGCCCCTTAACAGGGTCCAAAAACATTCAGTACTTC. It translates to CASSPLTGSKNIQYF.